The rows below give T cell receptor beta chains drawn from one sample of a study of T cells in Graves' hyperthyroidism and ophthalmopathy. TCRdb recomputed calls from the multiplex PCR reads with MiXCR, one row per CDR3 protein. This sample carries roughly 300,000 distinct CDR3 sequences, about 25% of them seen once, and the ten largest clones take around 30%. The sequenced material came from blood. These receptor sequences come from a man aged 40-49 years with Graves' hyperthyroidism that later progressed to Graves' ophthalmopathy. The CDR3 runs from the conserved cysteine through the conserved F or W. The order of the fields is D gene, J gene, V gene, clone size, CDR3 DNA, CDR3 protein. The D gene is left open where the match is weak. Clone size appears in some rows only: once, few, many, or a class for an expanded clone.

NA | TRBJ1-2 | TRBV3-1 | NA | TGTGCCAGCAGCCATAGGACAGACCCCAGTAACTATGGCTACACCTTC | CASSHRTDPSNYGYTF
TRBD1 | TRBJ2-7 | TRBV5-1 | many | TGCGCCAGCAGCTTCCGGGACAGGAATAACGAGCAGTACTTC | CASSFRDRNNEQYF
NA | TRBJ1-5 | TRBV24-1 | many | TGTGCCACCAGTGCGAGAAACAATCAGCCCCAGCATTTT | CATSARNNQPQHF
TRBD1 | TRBJ2-2 | TRBV2 | many | TGTGCCAGCAGGACGGACAGGGGGCCCGGGGAGCTGTTTTTT | CASRTDRGPGELFF
NA | TRBJ2-2 | TRBV7-3 | NA | TGTGCCAGCAGCTCATCCCCTGCAGGGGCAGGTTTCACCGGGGAGCTGTTTTTT | CASSSSPAGAGFTGELFF
NA | TRBJ1-2 | TRBV19 | many | TGTGCCAGTAGTATAGACAGGGGAGGGGGCTATGGCTACACCTTC | CASSIDRGGGYGYTF
TRBD1 | TRBJ2-2 | TRBV28 | many | TGTGCCAGCGGAGGAACCGGGACAGGGAACACCGGGGAGCTGTTTTTT | CASGGTGTGNTGELFF
NA | TRBJ1-5 | TRBV7-3 | NA | TGTACCAGCAGCCCCCTGGACTTTAATCAGCCCCAGCATTTT | CTSSPLDFNQPQHF
TRBD1 | TRBJ1-3 | TRBV20-1 | many | TGCAGTGCTAGAGACAAGGACAGGGGGCACTCTGGAAACACCATATATTTT | CSARDKDRGHSGNTIYF
NA | TRBJ2-2 | TRBV4-2 | many | TGTGCCAGCAGCCCCCTGACTAGTTTGGACACCGGGGAGCTGTTTTTT | CASSPLTSLDTGELFF
NA | TRBJ2-7 | TRBV12-3/TRBV12-4 | NA | TGTGCCAGCAGCCCTAGAGACGAGCAGTACTTC | CASSPRDEQYF
NA | TRBJ2-5 | TRBV3-1 | NA | TGTGCCAGCAAGAAACGGGGGTACCAAGGGACCCAGTACTTC | CASKKRGYQGTQYF
NA | TRBJ1-1 | TRBV6-1 | many | TGTGCCAGCAGGAAGGTTGTTGGCACTGAAGCTTTCTTT | CASRKVVGTEAFF
TRBD1 | TRBJ1-5 | TRBV7-8 | many | TGTGCCAGCAGCCCACGGGGGGACAGGGGGCTCAATCAGCCCCAGCATTTT | CASSPRGDRGLNQPQHF
NA | TRBJ1-1 | TRBV5-1 | many | TGCGCCAGCGGTCGACGGCAGAACACTGAAGCTTTCTTT | CASGRRQNTEAFF
NA | TRBJ1-2 | TRBV6-1 | NA | TGTGCCAGCAGTCCCCGCTCTCAACTCTATGGCTACACCTTC | CASSPRSQLYGYTF
TRBD2 | TRBJ2-5 | TRBV20-1 | many | TGCAGTGCTAGACCGGCCGTCGCGGGACTACAAGAGACCCAGTACTTC | CSARPAVAGLQETQYF
TRBD2 | TRBJ2-7 | TRBV30 | few | TGTGCCTGGAGTGGGAGCGGGAGTTACTACGAGCAGTACTTC | CAWSGSGSYYEQYF
TRBD2 | TRBJ2-5 | TRBV7-3 | few | TGTGCCAGCAGCCCTAGCGGGACACCCCAAGAGACCCAGTACTTC | CASSPSGTPQETQYF
TRBD1 | TRBJ1-1 | TRBV5-1 | many | TGCGCCAGCAGCTTGCAGGGGGTTGGCGAGGAAGCTTTCTTT | CASSLQGVGEEAFF
NA | TRBJ2-7 | TRBV9 | many | TGTGCCAGCAGCGAGGGAAGCTTTTCCTACGAGCAGTACTTC | CASSEGSFSYEQYF
NA | TRBJ2-7 | TRBV27 | many | TGTGCCAGCAGTTTTCGTGGGGCTCCGGCCTACGAGCAGTACTTC | CASSFRGAPAYEQYF
NA | TRBJ2-2 | TRBV20-1 | many | TGCAGTGCTAGAACTACAGGTTTCGGGGAGCTGTTTTTT | CSARTTGFGELFF
TRBD2 | TRBJ2-7 | TRBV29-1 | many | TGCAGCGGCGGGAGGAAACAGTACTTC | CSGGRKQYF
NA | TRBJ2-7 | TRBV6-5 | many | TGTGCCAGCAGTTACTCTAGCACTTACGAGCAGTACTTC | CASSYSSTYEQYF
TRBD1 | TRBJ1-5 | TRBV20-1 | few | TGCAGTGCTAGGGACGACAGGGGGCGTTTCAATCAGCCCCAGCATTTT | CSARDDRGRFNQPQHF
NA | TRBJ2-7 | TRBV28 | many | TGTGCCAGCAGTAGGACGGACGCCGGGGGCTACGAGCAGTACTTC | CASSRTDAGGYEQYF
NA | TRBJ2-5 | TRBV6-5 | many | TGTGCCAGCAGTTACTCTGGGGCGGTGAAAGAGACCCAGTACTTC | CASSYSGAVKETQYF
TRBD2 | TRBJ2-5 | TRBV14 | few | TGTGCCAGCAGCCCTTGGACTAGCGGAGAGACCCAGTACTTC | CASSPWTSGETQYF
NA | TRBJ2-2 | TRBV4-1 | many | TGCGCCAGCAGCCACACACCCGGGACTCAGAACACCGGGGAGCTGTTTTTT | CASSHTPGTQNTGELFF
NA | TRBJ2-7 | TRBV5-1 | many | TGCGCCAGCAGCTTGGCCGGCCCCCCACACTACTACGAGCAGTACTTC | CASSLAGPPHYYEQYF
TRBD2 | TRBJ2-7 | TRBV9 | many | TGTGCCAGCAGTTTCGGACTAGCGGGACGCGAGCAGTACTTC | CASSFGLAGREQYF
NA | TRBJ1-5 | TRBV18 | many | TGTGCCAGCTCACCGTCAGTCAGTCGCAATCAGCCCCAGCATTTT | CASSPSVSRNQPQHF
NA | TRBJ2-7 | TRBV20-1 | many | TGCAGTGCTACCCCCTCCCTAGCGCAGAGCTCCTACGAGCAGTACTTC | CSATPSLAQSSYEQYF
NA | TRBJ2-5 | TRBV28 | once | TGTGCCAGCAGTTCCCCCCCTAGAGAGGGTGAGACCCAGTACTTC | CASSSPPREGETQYF
NA | TRBJ2-2 | TRBV11-2 | many | TGTGCCAGCAGCTTAGCGGGTTCCGGGGAGCTGTTTTTT | CASSLAGSGELFF
NA | TRBJ2-7 | TRBV28 | NA | TGTGCCAGCACAACTCAGGGGTTTTCGGGCTACGAGCAGTACTTC | CASTTQGFSGYEQYF
TRBD1 | TRBJ2-7 | TRBV12-3/TRBV12-4 | many | TGTGCCAGCAGTTTACCCTCCGGGACAGCATACTACGAGCAGTACTTC | CASSLPSGTAYYEQYF
NA | TRBJ2-7 | TRBV3-1 | many | TGTGCCAGCAGCCAAGATCGCGGTTACGAGCAGTACTTC | CASSQDRGYEQYF
TRBD1 | TRBJ1-5 | TRBV19 | NA | TGTGCCAGTAGTAGATGGGACAGGGGGGCCAGTCAGCCCCAGCATTTT | CASSRWDRGASQPQHF
TRBD1 | TRBJ2-7 | TRBV28 | NA | TGTGCCAGCAGTTTCCCTGACAGGGTAGGGCAGTACTTC | CASSFPDRVGQYF